These 29 T cell receptor beta chains were all obtained from the same sample, sequenced in a study of circulating and synovial CD4+ cells in juvenile arthritis. Sequencing used immunoSEQ multiplex PCR; TCRdb keeps in-frame clones, though not all of them. Seen here are tens of thousands of clones, more than 90% observed once, and the top ten hold around 0.63%. The sample taken for sequencing was CD4+ T cells from blood. Receptor source: a human donor with juvenile idiopathic arthritis.

This chain joins TRBV2 and TRBJ2-1, with TRBD2 matching over 8 bases. This CDR3 region has 15 residues. The J segment lost 7 bases and the V segment lost 8 bases, leaving 13 bases of the junction unmatched. The germline V gene encodes CDR1 SNHLY and CDR2 FYNNEI. CDR3 nucleotide sequence: TGTGCCAGCTCCCTCCCACGGGGGGGTGGGAATGAGCAGTTCTTC. It translates to CASSLPRGGGNEQFF.

The rearrangement links TRBV19 to TRBJ2-7; 9 bases map to TRBD1. This CDR3 is built from 14 residues. The V gene's germline CDR1 is LNHDA and CDR2 SQIVND (reference sequence). Unmatched junction bases numbered 10, after V lost 5 bases and J lost 8 bases. This CDR3 reads CASSPRQGGYQQYF. CDR3 coding DNA: TGTGCCAGTAGTCCGAGACAGGGGGGGTACCAGCAGTACTTC.

This chain joins TRBV11-3 and TRBJ2-5, with a weak D call TRBD1 (5 bases). The germline V and J ends were trimmed by 4 bases and 5 bases, with 17 bases remaining between them. Germline V gives CDR1 SGHNT, CDR2 YENEEA. The CDR3 extends over 15 amino acids. In DNA form, the CDR3 reads TGTGCCAGCAGCTCCTCTGACAGAAAGAGGGAGACCCAGTACTTC. Protein product: CASSSSDRKRETQYF.

The chain combines TRBV7-6 with TRBJ2-2; TRBD1 is a possible D gene (6 bases). Germline V CDR1 and CDR2: SGHVS, FNYEAQ. Trimming shortened V by 5 bases and J by 0 bases, and 10 bases separated the two germline ends. The length of the CDR3 is 15 residues. CDR3: CASSRGQPNTGELFF. Written as DNA, the CDR3 is TGTGCCAGCAGCCGCGGACAGCCGAACACCGGGGAGCTGTTTTTT.

This chain connects TRBV5-4 to TRBJ2-1; a weak D match, TRBD2 (5 bases). With 4 bases removed from V and 7 bases from J, the gap between germline ends came to 12 bases. The CDR3 sequence is 13 residues long. CDR1 is SGHNT, CDR2 YYREEE, per germline (reference sequence). The CDR3 is CASSPGGGNEQFF. The CDR3 DNA reads TGTGCCAGCAGCCCAGGAGGCGGGAATGAGCAGTTCTTC.

This chain connects TRBV5-1 to TRBJ2-3, with 10 nucleotides matching TRBD1. Germline loops: CDR1 SGHRS, CDR2 YFSETQ. The CDR3 is 19 residues long. Losses at the gene ends were 0 bases for V and 2 bases for J; bases not matched to a gene: 12. The chain's CDR3 is CASSLAMTGGAGVTDTQYF. The DNA for the CDR3 is TGCGCCAGCAGCTTGGCGATGACAGGGGGCGCTGGGGTCACAGATACGCAGTATTTT.

This clone was counted a single time. The chain links TRBV6-5 to TRBJ2-5; TRBD2 matches at 11 bases. The CDR3 contains 14 residues. Germline V lookup: CDR1 MNHEY, CDR2 SVGAGI. The ends lost 2 bases at V and 11 bases at J; junction bases unmatched: 7. CDR3 in amino acids: CASSYLAGGGEQYF. The CDR3 bases are TGTGCCAGCAGTTACCTAGCGGGAGGAGGGGAGCAGTACTTC.

This clone is a singleton in its sample. The rearrangement joins TRBV18 to TRBJ2-7; 9 positions match TRBD1. Germline V gene data show CDR1 as KGHSH and CDR2 as LQKENI. J gave up 5 bases and V 6 bases, and 8 bases lay outside the gene matches. The CDR3 is made up of 14 amino acids. The CDR3 here is CASSRTGEGDEQYF. The CDR3 DNA follows: TGTGCCAGCTCCCGGACAGGGGAGGGGGACGAGCAGTACTTC.

The J gene is TRBJ2-1, the V gene TRBV5-1; D is unresolved. Germline V gives CDR1 SGHRS, CDR2 YFSETQ. The CDR3 covers 15 residues. Trimming cost V 2 bases and J 4 bases, with 13 bases left between them. Here the CDR3 DNA reads TGCGCCAGCAGCTTACGCGCGGAATCATACAATGAGCAGTTCTTC. Translation gives CASSLRAESYNEQFF. Supplemented by reference TRBV5-1 and TRBJ2-1, the full variable domain reads KAGVTQTPRYLIKTRGQQVTLSCSPISGHRSVSWYQQTPGQGLQFLFEYFSETQRNKGNFPGRFSGRQFSNSRSEMNVSTLELGDSALYLCASSLRAESYNEQFFGPGTRLTVL.

V usage is TRBV5-1 and J usage is TRBJ2-4; possible D gene TRBD2, 5 bases. Trimming took 4 bases from V and 0 from J, leaving 14 bases between them. This CDR3 is 16 amino acids long. The germline V gene has CDR1 SGHRS and CDR2 YFSETQ. In DNA, the CDR3 is TGCGCCAGCAGCCCTCAGGAGGTTCTAGCCAAAAACATTCAGTACTTC. It is translated as CASSPQEVLAKNIQYF.

The chain carries TRBV6-5 and TRBJ1-6, with TRBD1 matching over 7 bases. The CDR3 contains 15 residues. CDR1 MNHEY and CDR2 SVGAGI come from the germline V gene. Trimming cost V 1 base and J 9 bases; bases outside gene matches: 6. The CDR3 here is CASSYFGQEGSPLHF. CDR3 sequence (DNA): TGTGCCAGCAGTTACTTCGGACAGGAGGGTTCACCCCTCCACTTT.

V gene TRBV7-2 combines with J gene TRBJ1-4; 7 bases are shared with TRBD1. Germline CDR1 and CDR2: SGHTA and FQGNSA. The CDR3 loop spans 16 amino acids. Trimming removed 6 bases from V and 5 bases from J; junction bases left unmatched: 12. The CDR3 nucleotides read TGTGCCAGCAGTCAGAACCGACAGGGAGGAAATGAAAAACTGTTTTTT. Translation: CASSQNRQGGNEKLFF.

This clone appeared once. The chain has TRBV5-6 and TRBJ1-2; no clear D gene. The V gene lost 0 bases and the J gene lost 6 bases, with 9 bases spanning the gap. The CDR3 is made up of 13 amino acids. The germline CDR1 and CDR2 sequences are SGHDT and YYEEEE. CDR3 sequence (DNA): TGTGCCAGCAGCTTGGAGCGCCTCCATGGCTACACCTTC. It encodes CASSLERLHGYTF. The full variable domain, its missing parts supplied by reference TRBV5-6 and TRBJ1-2, is DAGVTQSPTHLIKTRGQQVTLRCSPKSGHDTVSWYQQALGQGPQFIFQYYEEEERQRGNFPDRFSGHQFPNYSSELNVNALLLGDSALYLCASSLERLHGYTFGSGTRLTVV.

The chain uses TRBV10-3 and TRBJ2-1, with 10 bases aligning to TRBD1. CDR3 length equals 17 residues. CDR1 is ENHRY and CDR2 is SYGVKD in the germline V gene. V lost 6 bases and J lost 8; bases outside the gene matches: 16. CDR3 coding DNA: TGTGCCATCAGCGGACAGGGGGGGGAAGCGGGAGTCGATGAGCAGTTCTTC. Amino acids: CAISGQGGEAGVDEQFF.

As to this clone: Here the CDR3 omits its conserved ending phenylalanine or tryptophan, so a read error is the likely source. V and J are TRBV18 and TRBJ1-2; 7 bases fit TRBD1. This CDR3 contains 15 residues. In germline, CDR1 is KGHSH, CDR2 LQKENI. Trimming removed 5 bases from V and 4 bases from J; junction bases left unmatched: 10. The CDR3 DNA follows: TGTGCCAGCTCATTGGCAGACAGGGTCCCCTATGGCTACACCCTC. The encoded protein is CASSLADRVPYGYTL.

V usage is TRBV10-3 and J usage is TRBJ2-7; 13 positions agree with TRBD2. Germline V gives CDR1 ENHRY, CDR2 SYGVKD. The CDR3 spans 19 residues. V gave up 2 bases and J gave up 0 bases; unmatched junction bases: 10. CDR3 protein: CAISEPEGGLAGSSYEQYF. CDR3 coding DNA: TGTGCCATCAGTGAGCCAGAGGGGGGACTAGCGGGGAGCTCCTACGAGCAGTACTTC.

The rearrangement joins TRBV6-5 to TRBJ1-1, with a possible D match to TRBD1 (5 bases). V lost 8 bases and J 10 bases, leaving 20 bases between the germline ends. Germline CDR1 is MNHEY and CDR2 is SVGAGI. The CDR3 covers 13 residues. DNA for the CDR3: TGTGCCAGCTCCCAAGAGGTGGGGGGACGAGCTTTCTTT. Protein: CASSQEVGGRAFF.

This clone appeared a few times. The gene calls are TRBV19 and TRBJ2-7; 12 nucleotides agree with TRBD2. The germline V gene has CDR1 LNHDA and CDR2 SQIVND (reference sequence). The CDR3 is made up of 15 amino acids. V was pared by 6 bases and J by 1 base, with 4 bases of the junction left unmatched. The CDR3 coding sequence is TGTGCCAGTAGCCTCGGGACTAGCGGGTCCTACGAGCAGTACTTC. This translates into CASSLGTSGSYEQYF.

J is TRBJ2-7 and V is TRBV7-9; possibly TRBD2 for D (6 bases). CDR3 length: 14 residues. The V gene lost 5 bases and the J gene lost 3 bases, with 14 bases spanning the gap. Germline V gives CDR1 SEHNR, CDR2 FQNEAQ (reference sequence). CDR3 sequence reads: CASSPVRGVYEQYF. The CDR3 DNA follows: TGTGCCAGCAGCCCCGTGCGGGGAGTCTACGAGCAGTACTTC. Full variable domain (missing parts from reference TRBV7-9 and TRBJ2-7): DTGVSQNPRHKITKRGQNVTFRCDPISEHNRLYWYRQTLGQGPEFLTYFQNEAQLEKSRLLSDRFSAERPKGSFSTLEIQRTEQGDSAMYLCASSPVRGVYEQYFGPGTRLTVT.

This chain uses TRBV28 with TRBJ2-7, with 7 bases lining up with TRBD1. CDR1 and CDR2 (germline): MDHEN, SYDVKM. The CDR3 consists of 15 residues. Losses at the gene ends were 6 bases for V and 0 bases for J; bases not matched to a gene: 8. CDR3 in amino acids: CASRLRGIGSYEQYF. Written as DNA, the CDR3 is TGTGCCAGCAGACTCAGGGGGATAGGCTCCTACGAGCAGTACTTC.

This sequence joins TRBV30 and TRBJ1-5; tentative D call: TRBD1 (5 bases). In germline, CDR1 is GTSNPN, CDR2 SVGIG (reference sequence). V was cut by 2 bases and J by 8 bases, with 13 bases left in between. CDR3 size: 13 residues. The CDR3 sequence: CAWSPQGGEPQHF. The CDR3 DNA is TGTGCCTGGAGTCCCCAGGGCGGGGAGCCCCAGCATTTT.

V and J are TRBV5-1 and TRBJ2-7, with 7 bases that match TRBD2. The CDR3 extends over 19 amino acids. Germline V gene data show CDR1 as SGHRS and CDR2 as YFSETQ. V was pared by 0 bases and J by 0 bases, with 15 bases of the junction left unmatched. The CDR3 nucleotides are TGCGCCAGCAGCTTGGCCCTAGGGGTAGCGGGCCGGAACTCCTACGAGCAGTACTTC. This codes for CASSLALGVAGRNSYEQYF.

This chain joins TRBV28 and TRBJ2-5; 14 bases agree with TRBD2. The CDR3 covers 16 residues. Trimming took 2 bases from V and 6 from J; bases not matched to a gene: 5. Germline CDR1 and CDR2: MDHEN and SYDVKM. The CDR3 region has the DNA TGTGCCAGCAGTTTAGGGGGACTAGCGGGAGTGAAGACCCAGTACTTC. It specifies CASSLGGLAGVKTQYF.

V and J are TRBV30 and TRBJ2-3; 14 bases fit TRBD2. V was clipped by 2 bases and J by 8 bases; unmatched bases: 6. Germline V gene lookup returns CDR1 GTSNPN and CDR2 SVGIG (reference sequence). This CDR3 is 15 amino acids long. The chain's CDR3 is CAWSSTSGRGGTQYF. CDR3 DNA sequence: TGTGCCTGGAGTTCGACTAGCGGGAGGGGGGGTACGCAGTATTTT.

The chain employs TRBV11-3 and TRBJ2-1, with 7 bases fitting TRBD2. Germline CDR1 is SGHNT and CDR2 is YENEEA. The trim removed 3 bases at V and 5 bases at J, leaving 10 bases unmatched. The CDR3 is 16 residues long. CDR3 residues: CASSFTSVRRDNEQFF. CDR3 nucleotides: TGTGCCAGCAGCTTTACTAGCGTTCGGCGGGACAATGAGCAGTTCTTC.

The rearrangement links TRBV6-5 to TRBJ2-1; 8 positions match TRBD2. The junction had 9 bases not matched to a gene; V was cut back by 6 bases and J by 8 bases. The germline gives CDR1 MNHEY, CDR2 SVGAGI. The CDR3 is made up of 14 amino acids. Here the CDR3 reads CASRPGLVGDEQFF. In DNA, the CDR3 is TGTGCCAGCAGGCCGGGACTAGTCGGCGATGAGCAGTTCTTC.

The table lists this clone with a count of one. This chain joins TRBV18 and TRBJ2-7; 8 bases are shared with TRBD1. The CDR3 consists of 15 residues. The junction had 7 bases not matched to a gene; V was cut back by 3 bases and J by 3 bases. The germline V gene encodes CDR1 KGHSH and CDR2 LQKENI. CDR3 sequence (DNA): TGTGCCAGCTCACCTCTGACGGGACAGGACTACGAGCAGTACTTC. Translated: CASSPLTGQDYEQYF.

The count of this clone is one. This chain connects TRBV27 to TRBJ2-3, with D perhaps TRBD2 (7 bases). The CDR3 is made up of 17 amino acids. Between the trimmed V and J ends, which lost 3 bases and 3 bases, there was a span of 19 bases. Germline CDR1 MNHEY, CDR2 SMNVEV (reference sequence). The CDR3 DNA reads TGTGCCAGCAGTTTTAACAGACCCGGGGGGCGGACAGATACGCAGTATTTT. It yields the protein CASSFNRPGGRTDTQYF.

The gene calls are TRBV28 and TRBJ1-1, with 9 bases aligning to TRBD1. Germline CDR1 reads MDHEN; CDR2 reads SYDVKM. The CDR3 spans 15 residues. V gave up 6 bases and J gave up 6 bases; unmatched junction bases: 11. CDR3: CASRDRGHKGAEAFF. The CDR3 coding sequence is TGTGCCAGCAGGGACAGGGGCCATAAAGGCGCTGAAGCTTTCTTT.